The 27 T cell receptor beta chains reported below all come from one sample, sequenced in a study of blood T cell repertoires in COVID-19. The protocol was immunoSEQ multiplex PCR, while the TCRdb copy is restricted to in-frame clones and leaves out a portion. The sample shows 200,000 to 250,000 clones, 70% to 90% of them seen only once. Input material: peripheral blood. All receptors derive from a human donor in a cohort sampled during active COVID-19.

As DNA, the CDR3 is TGTGCCAGCAGCGGGGCCCACACTGAAGCTTTCTTT. Translating it yields CASSGAHTEAFF. V gene TRBV13 combines with J gene TRBJ1-1, with D possibly being TRBD1 (5 bases). The CDR3 spans 12 residues. Germline CDR1 is PRHDT and CDR2 is FYEKMQ (reference sequence). The ends were cut back, 5 bases at V and 3 bases at J, with 7 bases in the middle.

The gene calls are TRBV28 and TRBJ2-7, with a possible D match to TRBD1 (5 bases). The CDR3 spans 14 residues. The germline CDR1 and CDR2 sequences are MDHEN and SYDVKM. The V and J ends lost 4 bases and 2 bases respectively, with 12 bases between them. CDR3 in amino acids: CASSSDKGAYEQYF. CDR3 coding DNA: TGTGCCAGCAGTTCTGATAAAGGGGCCTACGAGCAGTACTTC. The whole variable domain, remainder taken from reference TRBV28 and TRBJ2-7, is DVKVTQSSRYLVKRTGEKVFLECVQDMDHENMFWYRQDPGLGLRLIYFSYDVKMKEKGDIPEGYSVSREKKERFSLILESASTNQTSMYLCASSSDKGAYEQYFGPGTRLTVT.

The chain has TRBV28 and TRBJ2-7, with 8 bases aligning to TRBD1. The V gene's germline CDR1 is MDHEN and CDR2 SYDVKM. The CDR3 is made up of 15 amino acids. With 3 bases clipped from V and 6 bases from J, the junction kept 10 bases outside the gene matches. CDR3 DNA: TGTGCCAGCAGTTTGAGAACAGGGGGAAGTCGCGAGCAGTACTTC. It translates to CASSLRTGGSREQYF.

The rearrangement links TRBV27 to TRBJ2-1; maybe TRBD1 (5 bases). The germline V gene has CDR1 MNHEY and CDR2 SMNVEV (reference sequence). V shed 3 bases and J shed 4 bases, with 10 bases lying between them. The CDR3 runs 14 residues. Here the CDR3 reads CASSLTQGYNEQFF. CDR3 in DNA: TGTGCCAGCAGTTTGACTCAGGGATACAATGAGCAGTTCTTC.

The J gene is TRBJ2-1, the V gene TRBV7-2; 9 bases match TRBD2. V dropped 3 bases and J dropped 8; count of bases not matched to a gene: 8. The CDR3 runs to 15 residues. Germline assignment: CDR1 SGHTA and CDR2 FQGNSA. Here the CDR3 reads CASSLVSSGIDEQFF. Written as DNA, the CDR3 is TGTGCCAGCAGCTTGGTTTCTAGCGGGATCGATGAGCAGTTCTTC.

The chain links TRBV7-9 to TRBJ1-2; D unresolved. V was clipped by 3 bases and J by 8 bases, with 16 bases between them. This CDR3 region has 14 residues. In germline, CDR1 is SEHNR, CDR2 FQNEAQ (reference sequence). In DNA form, the CDR3 reads TGTGCCAGCAGCTTCCCTGGGCAGGCTCGAGGCTACACCTTC. Translation: CASSFPGQARGYTF.

The chain employs TRBV2 and TRBJ2-3; tentative D call: TRBD1 (6 bases). CDR1 SNHLY and CDR2 FYNNEI come from the germline V gene. The V and J ends lost 8 bases and 2 bases respectively, with 14 bases between them. The CDR3 loop spans 14 amino acids. This CDR3 reads CASVLGQNTDTQYF. The DNA of the CDR3 is TGTGCCAGCGTCCTCGGACAGAACACAGATACGCAGTATTTT.

The chain links TRBV5-1 to TRBJ2-7; 15 bases agree with TRBD2. V shed 4 bases and J 6 bases; nucleotides not matched to a gene: 2. CDR3 length: 14 residues. Germline V CDR1 and CDR2: SGHRS, YFSETQ. CDR3 DNA: TGCGCCAGCAGCAGGACTAGCGGGAGGGGCGAGCAGTACTTC. Its translation is CASSRTSGRGEQYF.

The chain has TRBV7-2 and TRBJ2-3, with 8 bases matching TRBD2. Looked up from germline, CDR1 is SGHTA and CDR2 is FQGNSA. The CDR3 has 17 residues. After removal of 6 bases from V and 0 bases from J, the junction contained 11 bases not matched to a gene. The CDR3 region is CASSSYPSGRSTDTQYF. Written as DNA, the CDR3 is TGTGCCAGCAGTTCGTATCCTAGCGGGCGTAGCACAGATACGCAGTATTTT.

This clone occurred once. The J gene is TRBJ2-2, the V gene TRBV6-2 or TRBV6-3; 7 positions match TRBD1. Germline V gene lookup returns CDR1 MNHEY and CDR2 SVGEGT. This CDR3 spans 15 amino acids. Trimming took 2 bases from V and 1 from J; bases not matched to a gene: 1. Here the CDR3 DNA reads TGTGCCAGCAGTTACCGGGACAGGAACACCGGGGAGCTGTTTTTT. Protein: CASSYRDRNTGELFF.

J is TRBJ2-7 and V is TRBV28; D is perhaps TRBD1 (5 bases). The length of the CDR3 is 15 residues. From germline, CDR1 is MDHEN and CDR2 SYDVKM. V was pared by 2 bases and J by 2 bases, with 13 bases between. CDR3 loop: CASSLGHPQAYEQYF. CDR3 in DNA: TGTGCCAGCAGTTTAGGACACCCACAGGCCTACGAGCAGTACTTC.

This rearrangement joins TRBV7-2 to TRBJ2-3, with TRBD2 identical over 11 bases. J gave up 8 bases and V 1 base, and 14 bases lay outside the gene matches. The CDR3 loop spans 18 amino acids. Germline V gene lookup returns CDR1 SGHTA and CDR2 FQGNSA. CDR3 loop: CASSLGQRASGGLGTQYF. In DNA form, the CDR3 reads TGTGCCAGCAGCTTAGGCCAACGGGCTAGCGGGGGGTTGGGTACGCAGTATTTT.

V is TRBV27 and J is TRBJ2-7; D is perhaps TRBD2 (6 bases). Germline CDR1 MNHEY, CDR2 SMNVEV (reference sequence). V lost 6 bases and J lost 9, with 18 bases in between. This CDR3 spans 13 amino acids. In DNA form, the CDR3 reads TGTGCCAGCAGCCCCGGGGGATTTATTCGGCAGTACTTC. Its translation is CASSPGGFIRQYF.

The V and J genes are TRBV29-1 and TRBJ1-1; no firm D call. Germline V lookup: CDR1 SQVTM, CDR2 ANQGSEA. The CDR3 has 13 residues. Trimming removed 3 bases from V and 1 base from J, with 9 bases in between. CDR3 nucleotide sequence: TGCAGCGTTGATCCGGGAGCGAACACTGAAGCTTTCTTT. Translating gives CSVDPGANTEAFF. Looking up the rest from reference TRBV29-1 and TRBJ1-1 gives the full variable domain: SAVISQKPSRDICQRGTSLTIQCQVDSQVTMMFWYRQQPGQSLTLIATANQGSEATYESGFVIDKFPISRPNLTFSTLTVSNMSPEDSSIYLCSVDPGANTEAFFGQGTRLTVV.

V and J are TRBV7-9 and TRBJ1-6, with TRBD1 as a possible D gene (6 bases). Germline V gene lookup returns CDR1 SEHNR and CDR2 FQNEAQ (reference sequence). Trimming stripped 5 bases from V and 10 bases from J, with 24 bases between. CDR3 size: 17 residues. The DNA of the CDR3 is TGTGCCAGCAGCATAAAACCCCGGACAGTCAAGAGATCACCCCTCCACTTT. It is translated as CASSIKPRTVKRSPLHF.

There are many counts of this clone. Other DNA sequences of this sample code for an identical CDR3. This chain connects TRBV27 to TRBJ1-5; D perhaps matches TRBD1 (6 bases). The CDR3 runs 12 residues. The V and J ends lost 3 bases and 7 bases respectively, with 7 bases between them. CDR1 and CDR2 (germline): MNHEY, SMNVEV (reference sequence). CDR3 amino acids: CASSFRGQPQHF. As DNA, the CDR3 is TGTGCCAGCAGTTTCAGGGGCCAGCCCCAGCATTTT.

The chain joins TRBV28 to TRBJ2-1; 7 bases are shared with TRBD1. The CDR3 loop spans 12 amino acids. Germline lookup yields CDR1 MDHEN and CDR2 SYDVKM. With V trimmed by 2 bases and J by 10 bases, 2 bases remained unmatched. CDR3 loop: CASSLQTGEQFF. The DNA of the CDR3 is TGTGCCAGCAGTTTACAGACAGGGGAGCAGTTCTTC.

The rearrangement links TRBV6-5 to TRBJ1-1; 8 positions agree with TRBD1. This CDR3 is 15 amino acids long. V trimming: 4 bases; J trimming: 5 bases; junction bases outside the gene matches: 9. Germline V gives CDR1 MNHEY, CDR2 SVGAGI. The CDR3 bases are TGTGCCAGCAGTTCGGACAGGGTGAAGAGGACTGAAGCTTTCTTT. Encoded protein: CASSSDRVKRTEAFF.

The chain joins TRBV9 to TRBJ2-1, with 9 nucleotides matching TRBD2. CDR1 is SGDLS and CDR2 is YYNGEE in the germline V gene. V gave up 4 bases and J gave up 0 bases; unmatched junction bases: 14. This CDR3 is built from 19 residues. In DNA, the CDR3 is TGTGCCAGCAGCACCCGGGTAGCGGGGGCCACAATCTCCTACAATGAGCAGTTCTTC. Protein sequence: CASSTRVAGATISYNEQFF.

The chain has TRBV11-2 and TRBJ1-2; D is undetermined. V was pared by 1 base and J by 4 bases, with 10 bases between. From germline, CDR1 is SGHAT and CDR2 FQNNGV. This CDR3 has 14 residues. The chain's CDR3 is CASSLGRGSYGYTF. In DNA form, the CDR3 reads TGTGCCAGCAGCTTAGGTCGAGGGAGCTATGGCTACACCTTC.

The count of this clone is one. The J gene is TRBJ1-2, the V gene TRBV28, with D unresolved. Trimming removed 5 bases at V and 5 bases at J, with 18 bases between. This CDR3 contains 15 residues. The V gene's germline CDR1 is MDHEN and CDR2 SYDVKM. CDR3 loop: CASSPRTEVSYGYTF. CDR3 DNA: TGTGCCAGCAGTCCTCGGACGGAGGTTTCGTATGGCTACACCTTC.

CDR3 in amino acids: CASSLGGSEQYF. In DNA form, the CDR3 reads TGTGCCAGCAGTTTAGGCGGGTCCGAGCAGTACTTC. The rearrangement uses TRBV27 and TRBJ2-7; tentative D call: TRBD2 (5 bases). The germline CDR1 and CDR2 sequences are MNHEY and SMNVEV (reference sequence). Trimming shortened V by 2 bases and J by 6 bases, and 8 bases separated the two germline ends. This CDR3 comprises 12 residues.

The V gene is TRBV10-3, the J gene TRBJ2-3, with TRBD2 matching 10 bases. Germline values: CDR1 ENHRY, CDR2 SYGVKD. The CDR3 consists of 17 residues. The junction had 5 bases not matched to a gene; V was cut back by 2 bases and J by 0 bases. The CDR3 is CAISELLAGASTDTQYF. The CDR3 DNA follows: TGTGCCATCAGTGAGCTTCTAGCGGGAGCTAGCACAGATACGCAGTATTTT.

V and J are TRBV9 and TRBJ1-3; D perhaps matches TRBD1 (6 bases). CDR3 size: 16 residues. CDR1 and CDR2 from the germline V gene are SGDLS and YYNGEE. Trimming stripped 0 bases from V and 4 bases from J, with 14 bases between. CDR3 amino acids: CASSVGGQGFGNTIYF. The CDR3 coding sequence is TGTGCCAGCAGCGTAGGAGGGCAGGGGTTCGGAAACACCATATATTTT.

The V and J genes are TRBV27 and TRBJ1-1; no clear D gene. With 2 bases removed from V and 5 bases from J, the gap between germline ends came to 9 bases. The germline CDR1 and CDR2 sequences are MNHEY and SMNVEV (reference sequence). This CDR3 is built from 13 residues. This chain's CDR3 is CASSLSARTEAFF. CDR3 DNA: TGTGCCAGCAGTTTAAGTGCGCGTACTGAAGCTTTCTTT.

The chain recombines TRBV19 with TRBJ1-5; unclear D gene. Germline assignment: CDR1 LNHDA and CDR2 SQIVND (reference sequence). V lost 8 bases, J lost 0 bases, and 8 bases lay in between. This CDR3 is 13 amino acids long. The CDR3 is CASQELSNQPQHF. The CDR3, as DNA: TGTGCCAGTCAGGAACTTAGCAATCAGCCCCAGCATTTT.

V is TRBV7-9 and J is TRBJ1-3, with TRBD1 matching 7 bases. This CDR3 comprises 16 residues. Germline V gene lookup returns CDR1 SEHNR and CDR2 FQNEAQ (reference sequence). J lost 5 bases, V lost 5 bases, and 12 bases had no gene match. The CDR3 here is CASSRRDSISRNTIYF. In DNA, the CDR3 is TGTGCCAGCAGCAGGAGGGACAGCATTTCCCGAAACACCATATATTTT.